These T cell receptor beta chains were read from a single sample in a study of T cell responses to AZD1222 COVID-19 vaccine. Method: immunoSEQ multiplex PCR; TCRdb's copy keeps in-frame clones and lacks some. This table holds under 150,000 clones, almost 90% found once. The sample here was peripheral blood, taken 28 days after the second AZD1222 dose. The receptors here all came from an adult who received the AZD1222 COVID-19 vaccine. Both conserved end residues are part of each CDR3. The order of the fields is D gene, clone size, V gene, J gene, CDR3 DNA, CDR3 protein. The D gene is left open where the match is weak. Part of the rows lack a size; the others show once, few, many or a class for expanded clones.

d_call: .; clone_size: few; v_call: TRBV6-4; j_call: TRBJ2-3; cdr3_nt: TGTGCCAGCAGTGACGGCCGCCAAAGCACAGATACGCAGTATTTT; cdr3_aa: CASSDGRQSTDTQYF
d_call: .; clone_size: .; v_call: TRBV28; j_call: TRBJ1-5; cdr3_nt: TGTGCCAGCAGTTTGTTCTTGGGTCAGGGAGGTCAGCCCCAGCATTTT; cdr3_aa: CASSLFLGQGGQPQHF
d_call: .; clone_size: .; v_call: TRBV19; j_call: TRBJ2-5; cdr3_nt: TGTGCCAGTAGTACCGGGGGGCGGCAAGAGACCCAGTACTTC; cdr3_aa: CASSTGGRQETQYF
d_call: .; clone_size: .; v_call: TRBV30; j_call: TRBJ1-1; cdr3_nt: TGTGCCTGGAATTCAGGCGGAGTCTTGAACACTGAAGCTTTCTTT; cdr3_aa: CAWNSGGVLNTEAFF
d_call: TRBD2; clone_size: .; v_call: TRBV7-2; j_call: TRBJ2-5; cdr3_nt: TGTGCCAGCAGCTCCCCTAGCGGGCAAGAGACCCAGTACTTC; cdr3_aa: CASSSPSGQETQYF
d_call: TRBD2; clone_size: .; v_call: TRBV7-8; j_call: TRBJ2-2; cdr3_nt: TGTGCCAGCAGCTTGTCCGGGACTACCCTTGGTAGCGGGGAGCTGTTTTTT; cdr3_aa: CASSLSGTTLGSGELFF
d_call: .; clone_size: .; v_call: TRBV5-1; j_call: TRBJ1-1; cdr3_nt: TGCGCCAGCAGCTTGGCTGGGGGGAACACTGAAGCTTTCTTT; cdr3_aa: CASSLAGGNTEAFF
d_call: TRBD1; clone_size: once; v_call: TRBV9; j_call: TRBJ2-2; cdr3_nt: TGTGCCAGCAGCGGCGCGGGGACAGGGGTCACCGGGGAGCTGTTTTTT; cdr3_aa: CASSGAGTGVTGELFF
d_call: .; clone_size: .; v_call: TRBV12-3/TRBV12-4; j_call: TRBJ1-1; cdr3_nt: TGTGCCAGCACTAAAAAGACTGAAGCTTTCTTT; cdr3_aa: CASTKKTEAFF
d_call: TRBD2; clone_size: .; v_call: TRBV7-8; j_call: TRBJ2-2; cdr3_nt: TGTGCCAGCAGCTTGGCCGCTAGCGGGGGGGAAAGGACCGGGGAGCTGTTTTTT; cdr3_aa: CASSLAASGGERTGELFF
d_call: TRBD2; clone_size: .; v_call: TRBV4-3; j_call: TRBJ2-1; cdr3_nt: TGCGCCAGCAGCCTTGCGGGAGACCGCTATGAGCAGTTCTTC; cdr3_aa: CASSLAGDRYEQFF
d_call: .; clone_size: .; v_call: TRBV7-3; j_call: TRBJ1-1; cdr3_nt: TGTGCCAGCAGCCCTACCAAGGCTAGGAACACTGAAGCTTTCTTT; cdr3_aa: CASSPTKARNTEAFF
d_call: .; clone_size: .; v_call: TRBV5-6; j_call: TRBJ1-1; cdr3_nt: TGTGCCAGCAGCTTGTCCGGAATTGAAGCTTTCTTT; cdr3_aa: CASSLSGIEAFF
d_call: .; clone_size: .; v_call: TRBV27; j_call: TRBJ1-5; cdr3_nt: TGTGCCAGCAGTTCCCAGGGATTGTTTCAGCCCCAGCATTTT; cdr3_aa: CASSSQGLFQPQHF
d_call: .; clone_size: .; v_call: TRBV6-2/TRBV6-3; j_call: TRBJ1-1; cdr3_nt: TGTGCCAGCAGTTACCAAATTGGGCAAGGAGACACTGAAGCTTTCTTT; cdr3_aa: CASSYQIGQGDTEAFF
d_call: .; clone_size: .; v_call: TRBV19; j_call: TRBJ1-4; cdr3_nt: TGTGCCAGTAGTTTCAGCAGGGCTGAAAAACTGTTTTTT; cdr3_aa: CASSFSRAEKLFF
d_call: .; clone_size: .; v_call: TRBV29-1; j_call: TRBJ2-1; cdr3_nt: TGCAGCGTTGACAGGGTAGGGTCCTACAATGAGCAGTTCTTC; cdr3_aa: CSVDRVGSYNEQFF
d_call: .; clone_size: .; v_call: TRBV28; j_call: TRBJ1-5; cdr3_nt: TGTGCCAGCAGGGGGGTTAAAATGAGGAGGTATAGCAATCAGCCCCAGCATTTT; cdr3_aa: CASRGVKMRRYSNQPQHF
d_call: TRBD2; clone_size: .; v_call: TRBV28; j_call: TRBJ2-1; cdr3_nt: TGTGCCAGCAGTCCCCGGACTAGCGGATCTGAGCAGTTCTTC; cdr3_aa: CASSPRTSGSEQFF
d_call: TRBD1; clone_size: once; v_call: TRBV2; j_call: TRBJ1-5; cdr3_nt: TGTGCCAGCAGCATACAGGGGGCGAATTCTAATCAGCCCCAGCATTTT; cdr3_aa: CASSIQGANSNQPQHF
d_call: TRBD1; clone_size: .; v_call: TRBV5-1; j_call: TRBJ1-4; cdr3_nt: TGCGCCAGCAGACCCGACAGGGGCGATGAAAAACTGTTTTTT; cdr3_aa: CASRPDRGDEKLFF
d_call: .; clone_size: .; v_call: TRBV11-3; j_call: TRBJ2-1; cdr3_nt: TGTGCCAGCAGCTTAGCGGCTGGGGCCAGCTCCTACAATGAGCAGTTCTTC; cdr3_aa: CASSLAAGASSYNEQFF